This TCR beta chain was obtained from a study of beta chain features in type 1 diabetes. About the research overall: In age, gender and cell yields, patients were similar to healthy donors. Findings and caveats of the study: Patients' naive, central memory and Treg TCRB repertoires seemed closer to one another than those of healthy donors. Across all four CD4+ subsets, people with type 1 diabetes showed modestly shorter TCRB CDR3s.

The study reverse transcribed the entire isolated RNA, so it sequenced expressed TCRB transcripts. Approximately 3.6 million reads per sample were averaged for naive, central memory and regulatory samples. Only in-frame clones appear in the TCRdb table, and some are missing; sequencing was by immunoSEQ multiplex PCR. The sample shows hundreds of thousands of clones, about 15% of them seen only once. This clone showed up just a few times. Its antigen is as yet unknown. By way of CD45RO/CCR7/CD25/CD127/CD95/CD27, the CD4+ regulatory, stem cell-like memory, central memory and naive cells were sorted. The CDR3 has 18 residues. V was trimmed by 2 bases and J by 6 bases, leaving 23 bases between them. Germline V gene data show CDR1 as MDHEN and CDR2 as SYDVKM.

This receptor was taken from a man aged 18-30 years with type 1 diabetes. The V call is TRBV28, the J call TRBJ2-1, with D maybe TRBD2 (6 bases). Sequencing used naive CD4+ T cells from blood. The DNA of the CDR3 is TGTGCCAGCAGTTTACCCCGGGGGACTTCCATTTATGGCAATGAGCAGTTCTTC. It is translated as CASSLPRGTSIYGNEQFF.